This TCR beta chain was identified in a study of STAT5B mutations in CD4+ large granular lymphocyte leukemia. Overall study context: Among healthy controls, a particular HLA allele went with more CDR3 'QG' motifs.

Some clones are missing from TCRdb's copy, which holds only in-frame ones; the method was immunoSEQ multiplex PCR. The repertoire has 21,000 or so clones, over 60% of them found once; the top ten carry 0.4% to 0.45%. The sequence was collected from a human donor in good health. Material for sequencing was CD4+ T cells from blood buffy coats.

The CDR3 DNA sequence: TGTGCCAGCAGCTTAAACCGCTACGTCTCTGGAAACACCATATATTTT. It specifies CASSLNRYVSGNTIYF. The chain has TRBV7-9 and TRBJ1-3, with D unclear. Germline V gene sequence: CDR1 SEHNR, CDR2 FQNEAQ (reference sequence). The V end lost 2 bases, the J end lost 0 bases, and 11 bases lay between the germline ends. The CDR3 totals 16 residues.